A few counts support the clone carrying this TCR beta chain. Per the germline V gene, CDR1 is SGHVS and CDR2 is FQNEAQ. The CDR3 is 13 residues long. The V and J ends lost 7 bases and 5 bases respectively, with 11 bases between them. One entry per CDR3 protein results from TCRdb running MiXCR on the 5' RACE reads. The table shows roughly 380,000 distinct CDR3 sequences, with 25% to 35% occurring only once. This entry comes from a study of identical twins' blood T cells. This chain uses TRBV7-8 with TRBJ2-2; D remains unclear. This sequence originates from a woman aged 18-50 years in good health. The specimen was PBMCs. The CDR3 nucleotides are TGTGCCAGCATTCAGGCTGGGACCGGGGAGCTGTTTTTT. Protein sequence: CASIQAGTGELFF.